One sample yielded the 26 T cell receptor beta chains listed below, sequenced in a study of blood T cells in healthy people across ages. Then a second PCR, running roughly 7 to 11 cycles, was carried out with a sample-barcoded 5' primer and a J-beta primer mix. Each CDR3 protein is one row after TCRdb ran MiXCR on the 5' RACE reads. There are hundreds of thousands of distinct CDR3 sequences in the sample; 46% occur only once, and roughly 20% lies in the top ten. Material: blood. The receptors stem from a man older than 75 in good health.

J is TRBJ2-1 and V is TRBV15; D call uncertain. V dropped 9 bases and J dropped 2 bases, with 14 bases sitting between them. Germline V gives CDR1 LNHNV, CDR2 YYDKDF (reference sequence). CDR3 length equals 14 residues. This CDR3 reads CATESDDAYNEQFF. The CDR3 nucleotides read TGTGCCACGGAGAGCGACGACGCCTACAATGAGCAGTTCTTC.

J is TRBJ2-7 and V is TRBV7-3; D ambiguous. CDR1 is SGHTA, CDR2 FQGTGA, per germline. The CDR3 runs 14 residues. V was cut by 0 bases and J by 10 bases, with 16 bases left in between. In nucleotides, the CDR3 is TGTGCCAGCAGCTTAACGTCCAGGTCTGAGGCCCAGTACTTC. This codes for CASSLTSRSEAQYF.

This clonotype was observed once. Written as DNA, the CDR3 is TGTGCCAGCAGAGGACCGACCCAAGAGACCCAGTACTTC. This encodes CASRGPTQETQYF. The rearrangement joins TRBV12-3 or TRBV12-4 to TRBJ2-4; D gene uncertain. The J call could be wrong; TRBJ2-5 is a better fit for the DNA end. The CDR3 loop spans 13 amino acids.

Comment on this clonotype: Mismatch with germline at one junction end may stem from a read error. The chain uses TRBV12-3 or TRBV12-4 and TRBJ1-5, with D unresolved. The CDR3 is made up of 16 amino acids. The CDR3, as DNA: TGTGTCAGCAGTTTATACGTCGGAGGCGTCAATCAGCCCCAGCATTTT. This sequence encodes CVSSLYVGGVNQPQHF.

The CDR3 DNA follows: TGTGCCAGCCTCCTTGATCTCCACAATGAGCAGTTCTTC. Residues: CASLLDLHNEQFF. V usage is TRBV6-1 and J usage is TRBJ2-1; D remains ambiguous. The V end was cut by 8 bases, the J end by 5 bases, with 13 bases between. The length of the CDR3 is 13 residues. CDR1 and CDR2 (germline): MNHNS, SASEGT.

The chain uses TRBV11-1 and TRBJ2-3, with D maybe TRBD1 (5 bases). This CDR3 is 16 amino acids long. In germline, CDR1 is SGHAT, CDR2 FQDESV (reference sequence). The ends were cut back, 3 bases at V and 3 bases at J, with 16 bases in the middle. This chain's CDR3 is CASSFRGTESTDTQYF. The DNA for the CDR3 is TGTGCCAGCAGCTTTAGGGGAACAGAATCTACAGATACGCAGTATTTT.

This clonotype was seen a handful of times. V usage is TRBV9 and J usage is TRBJ2-7, with 11 bases identical to TRBD2. The CDR3 is made up of 15 amino acids. Unmatched junction bases numbered 5, after V lost 4 bases and J lost 2 bases. Germline CDR1 reads SGDLS; CDR2 reads YYNGEE. The CDR3 bases are TGTGCCAGCAGCCGGGGACTAGCGGACCCCTACGAGCAGTACTTC. Translated: CASSRGLADPYEQYF.

This clonotype has more than one count but fewer than ten. The chain combines TRBV27 with TRBJ1-5; D not resolved. This CDR3 has 15 amino acids. Germline V CDR1 and CDR2: MNHEY, SMNVEV (reference sequence). Trimming took off 2 bases at V and 0 bases at J, with 8 bases between the two ends. CDR3 DNA: TGTGCCAGCAGTTTACGGCCTTATAGCAATCAGCCCCAGCATTTT. Amino acid sequence: CASSLRPYSNQPQHF.

A single count supports this clonotype. The rearrangement joins TRBV18 to TRBJ1-5; D not resolved. The CDR3 runs 14 residues. V was shortened by 3 bases and J by 4 bases, with 10 bases between the two germline ends. The V gene's germline CDR1 is KGHSH and CDR2 LQKENI. This CDR3 is CASSPSGENQPQHF. The CDR3 DNA sequence: TGTGCCAGCTCACCGTCCGGGGAAAATCAGCCCCAGCATTTT. The variable domain in full, completed from reference TRBV18 and TRBJ1-5, reads NAGVMQNPRHLVRRRGQEARLRCSPMKGHSHVYWYRQLPEEGLKFMVYLQKENIIDESGMPKERFSAEFPKEGPSILRIQQVVRGDSAAYFCASSPSGENQPQHFGDGTRLSIL.

This clonotype appeared a few times. V usage is TRBV6-2 or TRBV6-3 and J usage is TRBJ2-1, with TRBD2 as a possible D gene (5 bases). There are 16 residues in the CDR3. Germline CDR1 reads MNHEY; CDR2 reads SVGEGT. Trimming left V 6 bases short and J 3 bases short, with 18 bases between. The chain's CDR3 is CASRFSLASSYNEQFF. The CDR3, as DNA: TGTGCCAGCAGATTTTCATTGGCTAGCAGCTACAATGAGCAGTTCTTC.

The chain couples TRBV6-2 or TRBV6-3 to TRBJ2-5, with no clear D. Trimming took off 6 bases at V and 0 bases at J, with 2 bases between the two ends. Germline CDR1 is MNHEY and CDR2 is SVGEGT. The CDR3 sequence is 11 residues long. The CDR3 sequence is CASRNQETQYF. The CDR3 region has the DNA TGTGCCAGCAGGAACCAAGAGACCCAGTACTTC.

The chain links TRBV20-1 to TRBJ2-1; unclear D gene. The CDR3 extends over 16 amino acids. V lost 2 bases and J 4 bases, leaving 18 bases between the germline ends. The V gene's germline CDR1 is DFQATT and CDR2 SNEGSKA (reference sequence). CDR3 sequence: CSARKCYESSYNEQFF. The CDR3 region has the DNA TGCAGTGCTAGAAAGTGTTATGAGAGCTCTTACAATGAGCAGTTCTTC.

This chain connects TRBV12-3 or TRBV12-4 to TRBJ1-5; D may be TRBD1 (5 bases). The CDR3 has 15 residues. V was cut by 6 bases and J by 4 bases, with 16 bases left in between. The DNA for the CDR3 is TGTGCCAGCAGCCCAAGTCGGTCAGGGAATCAGCCCCAGCATTTT. Residues: CASSPSRSGNQPQHF.

J is TRBJ2-1 and V is TRBV7-2; tentatively, D is TRBD2 (7 bases). Matching the DNA end better, TRBJ2-7 makes the J call doubtful. Per the germline V gene, CDR1 is SGHTA and CDR2 is FQGNSA. This CDR3 spans 17 amino acids. CDR3: CASSGRGARFSYNEQYF. In DNA form, the CDR3 reads TGTGCCAGCAGCGGGAGGGGGGCACGCTTCTCCTACAATGAGCAGTACTTC.

This clonotype came up a few times. The gene calls are TRBV27 and TRBJ1-1; D is possibly TRBD1 (6 bases). Germline V gene sequence: CDR1 MNHEY, CDR2 SMNVEV (reference sequence). Trimming left V 3 bases short and J 3 bases short, with 14 bases between. The CDR3 contains 15 residues. DNA for the CDR3: TGTGCCAGCAGTTTTTCCGGACAGCTCCACACTGAAGCTTTCTTT. Protein sequence: CASSFSGQLHTEAFF.

This clonotype was seen just once. The chain joins TRBV9 to TRBJ2-5; D uncertain. The length of the CDR3 is 14 residues. CDR1 SGDLS and CDR2 YYNGEE come from the germline V gene. Trimming stripped 4 bases from V and 0 bases from J, with 10 bases between. The CDR3 nucleotides are TGTGCCAGCAGCCCAAACGCGTACCAAGAGACCCAGTACTTC. This gives the protein CASSPNAYQETQYF.

V is TRBV10-2 and J is TRBJ2-4; D not resolved. The J call may be in error: the DNA end matches TRBJ2-7 better. The CDR3 loop spans 12 amino acids. The germline V gene has CDR1 WSHSY and CDR2 SAAADI. The CDR3 bases are TGCGCCAGCAGTGATGAGTTCTACGAGCAGTACTTC. Translation gives CASSDEFYEQYF.

The chain uses TRBV24-1 and TRBJ2-2, with D perhaps being TRBD1 or TRBD2 (5 bases each). Trimming shortened V by 1 base and J by 1 base, and 9 bases separated the two germline ends. The CDR3 length is 16 residues. Germline CDR1 is KGHDR and CDR2 is SFDVKD. In DNA, the CDR3 is TGTGCCACCAGTGATTTAGGGACCCAGAACACCGGGGAGCTGTTTTTT. This gives the protein CATSDLGTQNTGELFF.

The chain couples TRBV6-2 or TRBV6-3 to TRBJ2-1; D is unresolved. The CDR3 covers 12 residues. Germline V CDR1 and CDR2: MNHEY, SVGEGT. Trimming took off 6 bases at V and 9 bases at J, with 12 bases between the two ends. CDR3 coding DNA: TGTGCCAGCAGGGGTCTGAAGGGTGAGCAGTTCTTC. Amino acids: CASRGLKGEQFF.

On this clonotype itself: A much larger clone lies a single base off, so this may be a read error. This CDR3 is CSAGGGINEQYF. The CDR3 DNA sequence: TGCAGCGCCGGCGGGGGGATCAATGAGCAGTACTTC. V and J are TRBV29-1 and TRBJ2-1; 8 bases map to TRBD2. The end of the DNA is better explained by TRBJ2-7, so the J call may be wrong. Germline values: CDR1 SQVTM, CDR2 ANQGSEA. The CDR3 loop spans 12 amino acids.

Note on this clonotype: This may arise from a read error, as a much more abundant clone is one base away. The chain combines TRBV7-9 with TRBJ2-1; D is undetermined. The end of the DNA aligns better with TRBJ2-7, so the J call may be wrong. Germline CDR1 SEHNR, CDR2 FQNEAQ (reference sequence). This CDR3 spans 14 amino acids. The DNA of the CDR3 is TGTGCCAGCAGCTTAGTACGGGCTAACAATGAGCAGTACTTC. This gives the protein CASSLVRANNEQYF.

The chain uses TRBV4-1 and TRBJ2-5; D is perhaps TRBD2 (5 bases). Germline loops: CDR1 MGHRA, CDR2 YSYEKL. Trimming pared 2 bases from V and 2 bases from J, leaving 9 bases between. This CDR3 has 14 amino acids. CDR3 sequence: CASSQRRGQETQYF. CDR3 bases: TGCGCCAGCAGCCAAAGACGGGGACAAGAGACCCAGTACTTC.

This clonotype was picked up a small number of times. The V gene is TRBV6-6, the J gene TRBJ1-1, with a weak D call TRBD1 (5 bases). Trimming removed 5 bases at V and 1 base at J, with 14 bases between. CDR1 MNHNY and CDR2 SVGAGI come from the germline V gene (reference sequence). CDR3 length equals 15 residues. CDR3 region: CASSGGTTGNTEAFF. DNA for the CDR3: TGTGCCAGCAGTGGCGGGACGACTGGGAACACTGAAGCTTTCTTT.

This chain links TRBV7-9 with TRBJ1-1, with 9 positions matching TRBD1. The CDR3 is 17 amino acids. Germline CDR1 is SEHNR and CDR2 is FQNEAQ (reference sequence). J was trimmed by 0 bases and V by 4 bases; bases with no gene match: 9. The CDR3 spells CASSSPDRGIMNTEAFF. Written as DNA, the CDR3 is TGTGCCAGCAGCTCCCCGGACAGGGGTATCATGAACACTGAAGCTTTCTTT.

V and J are TRBV7-2 and TRBJ2-1, with TRBD2 as a possible D gene (6 bases). CDR1 is SGHTA and CDR2 is FQGNSA in the germline V gene. V lost 0 bases, J lost 9 bases, and 15 bases lay in between. The CDR3 is 15 amino acids. The CDR3 region is CASSLARRDVSEQFF. CDR3 coding DNA: TGTGCCAGCAGCTTAGCGCGGCGGGACGTGAGTGAGCAGTTCTTC.

This clonotype turned up a few times. This rearrangement joins TRBV7-8 to TRBJ1-1, with D maybe TRBD1 (5 bases). The CDR3 length is 16 residues. CDR1 SGHVS and CDR2 FQNEAQ come from the germline V gene. The ends were cut back, 1 base at V and 5 bases at J, with 17 bases in the middle. CDR3: CASSLEGLGSVTEAFF. The CDR3 nucleotides read TGTGCCAGCAGCTTAGAGGGACTCGGGTCAGTAACTGAAGCTTTCTTT. The variable domain in full, completed from reference TRBV7-8 and TRBJ1-1, reads GAGVSQSPRYKVAKRGQDVALRCDPISGHVSLFWYQQALGQGPEFLTYFQNEAQLDKSGLPSDRFFAERPEGSVSTLKIQRTQQEDSAVYLCASSLEGLGSVTEAFFGQGTRLTVV.